These 7 T cell receptor beta chains came from one sample sequenced in a study of T cell responses to AZD1222 COVID-19 vaccine. The repertoire was sequenced with immunoSEQ multiplex PCR; TCRdb's copy has only in-frame clones and lacks some. Altogether fewer than 150,000 clones are present, approximately 90% being singletons, with the ten largest covering approximately 1.5%. The sequencing used peripheral blood, collected on day 0 of AZD1222 vaccination. These receptors originate from an adult in good health.

This chain joins TRBV14 and TRBJ1-2, with D unclear. From germline, CDR1 is SGHDN and CDR2 FVKESK. The CDR3 totals 17 residues. Trimming stripped 0 bases from V and 0 bases from J, with 14 bases between. This CDR3 reads CASSQDLTVEANYGYTF. The DNA of the CDR3 is TGTGCCAGCAGCCAAGATTTAACGGTGGAAGCTAACTATGGCTACACCTTC.

This chain connects TRBV19 to TRBJ2-1, with 8 bases fitting TRBD2. CDR3 length equals 13 residues. J gave up 9 bases and V 7 bases, and 8 bases lay outside the gene matches. Germline values: CDR1 LNHDA, CDR2 SQIVND (reference sequence). The CDR3 DNA reads as TGTGCCAGTATGGGGACTAGAAGCAGTGAGCAGTTCTTC. This sequence encodes CASMGTRSSEQFF.

V usage is TRBV5-1 and J usage is TRBJ1-4; 8 bases are shared with TRBD1. V shed 2 bases and J 7 bases; nucleotides not matched to a gene: 7. The CDR3 consists of 15 residues. Germline V gene sequence: CDR1 SGHRS, CDR2 YFSETQ. Here the CDR3 DNA reads TGCGCCAGCAGCTTCGGACAGGGATTTGGTGAAAAACTGTTTTTT. Protein: CASSFGQGFGEKLFF.

The sample holds one count of this clone. This sequence joins TRBV6-5 and TRBJ2-7, with 9 positions matching TRBD1. Germline values: CDR1 MNHEY, CDR2 SVGAGI. CDR3 length: 15 amino acids. With V trimmed by 5 bases and J by 4 bases, 9 bases remained unmatched. CDR3 coding DNA: TGTGCCAGCAGTCGCCCAGGACAGGGGTTGTACGAGCAGTACTTC. Protein product: CASSRPGQGLYEQYF.

The chain's CDR3 is CASSGGTLLEAFF. Here the CDR3 DNA reads TGTGCCAGCAGCGGCGGGACACTCCTTGAAGCTTTCTTT. The chain links TRBV7-3 to TRBJ1-1; tentative D call: TRBD1 (6 bases). CDR1 and CDR2 (germline): SGHTA, FQGTGA. CDR3 length: 13 residues. Trimming took 5 bases from V and 7 from J, leaving 14 bases between them.

This sequence joins TRBV7-9 and TRBJ2-5; 9 bases match TRBD2. The V gene's germline CDR1 is SEHNR and CDR2 FQNEAQ (reference sequence). After removal of 1 base from V and 5 bases from J, the junction contained 5 bases not matched to a gene. This CDR3 contains 15 residues. The CDR3 nucleotides read TGTGCCAGCAGCTTAGGTCTAGCGGGGTTGGAGACCCAGTACTTC. Translation gives CASSLGLAGLETQYF.

This clone was counted between two and nine times. The chain joins TRBV6-2 or TRBV6-3 to TRBJ1-5, with TRBD1 matching 8 bases. The CDR3 is 15 amino acids. The germline V gene encodes CDR1 MNHEY and CDR2 SVGEGT. Trimming at V came to 5 bases and at J to 3 bases, leaving 6 bases not matched to a gene. The CDR3 nucleotides read TGTGCCAGCAGTCTCCCAGGGGGCTTCAATCAGCCCCAGCATTTT. This encodes CASSLPGGFNQPQHF.